The 26 T cell receptor beta chains reported below all come from one sample, sequenced in a study of cytomegalovirus exposure and HLA in healthy donors (dated by TCRdb to about 2017). The library was obtained by the immunoSEQ multiplex PCR assay. For the multiplex PCR, a mixture combining 60 forward primers for TCR Vbeta segments and 13 reverse primers for TCR Jbeta segments was used. This immuneACCESS table, as held by TCRdb, lists in-frame sequences with V and J called but not all clones. Of the missing ones, under half trace to an unresolved V gene in checked studies; the others have no known cause. Per the sample table, the count is approximately 170,000 clones. The ten top clones hold approximately 0.8% of the sample. The sequenced material came from PBMCs. These receptors originate from a woman aged 18-29 years in good health and CMV-seropositive.

The chain combines TRBV30 with TRBJ1-1; TRBD1 agrees at 12 bases. This CDR3 is built from 18 residues. With V trimmed by 5 bases and J by 4 bases, 17 bases remained unmatched. Germline lookup yields CDR1 GTSNPN and CDR2 SVGIG (reference sequence). CDR3 DNA: TGTGCCTGGCGCAAACCGGGACAGGGGGCGACGAGAAGCACTGAAGCTTTCTTT. It encodes CAWRKPGQGATRSTEAFF.

The rearrangement uses TRBV5-1 and TRBJ2-3; D possibly corresponds to TRBD1 (6 bases). The CDR3 totals 13 residues. Trimming took off 2 bases at V and 4 bases at J, with 8 bases between the two ends. Germline V CDR1 and CDR2: SGHRS, YFSETQ. The CDR3 DNA sequence: TGCGCCAGCAGCTTTCCAGGGGCAGATACGCAGTATTTT. Its translation: CASSFPGADTQYF.

This chain connects TRBV7-8 to TRBJ2-3; the match to TRBD2 covers 14 bases. Germline assignment: CDR1 SGHVS and CDR2 FQNEAQ. This CDR3 spans 17 amino acids. The V and J ends lost 4 bases and 1 base, in that order; junction bases with no gene match: 4. CDR3 DNA sequence: TGTGCCAGCAGCTCCAAGGGACTAGCGGGAGGCACAGATACGCAGTATTTT. This sequence encodes CASSSKGLAGGTDTQYF.

The V call is TRBV27, the J call TRBJ1-5; D uncertain. V gave up 5 bases and J gave up 1 base, with 6 bases separating them. The CDR3 is made up of 13 amino acids. In germline, CDR1 is MNHEY, CDR2 SMNVEV (reference sequence). CDR3 bases: TGTGCCAGCAGTCTGTCGAGCAATCAGCCCCAGCATTTT. It translates to CASSLSSNQPQHF.

The gene calls are TRBV15 and TRBJ1-5; weak D call: TRBD1 (6 bases). CDR1 is LNHNV and CDR2 is YYDKDF in the germline V gene (reference sequence). V gave up 3 bases and J gave up 0 bases, with 9 bases separating them. This CDR3 comprises 15 residues. In DNA form, the CDR3 reads TGTGCCACCAGCAGGACAGGATATAGCAATCAGCCCCAGCATTTT. Its translation is CATSRTGYSNQPQHF.

This chain uses TRBV27 with TRBJ2-7; D is possibly TRBD2 (6 bases). This CDR3 has 15 amino acids. Germline V gene lookup returns CDR1 MNHEY and CDR2 SMNVEV (reference sequence). Deletions cut 8 bases from V and 0 bases from J, with 17 bases between. The CDR3 DNA reads as TGTGCCAGCCGTGGAGGCGGGACCTTCTCCTACGAGCAGTACTTC. Protein product: CASRGGGTFSYEQYF.

This chain connects TRBV5-4 to TRBJ2-5, with 7 bases aligning to TRBD1. V shed 1 base, J shed 2 bases, and the junction held 5 bases outside the gene matches. Germline-derived CDR1 and CDR2 are SGHNT and YYREEE (reference sequence). This CDR3 spans 15 amino acids. This CDR3 reads CASSLRGRRQETQYF. CDR3 DNA: TGTGCCAGCAGCTTGAGGGGGCGAAGGCAAGAGACCCAGTACTTC. The full variable domain, its missing parts supplied by reference TRBV5-4 and TRBJ2-5, is ETGVTQSPTHLIKTRGQQVTLRCSSQSGHNTVSWYQQALGQGPQFIFQYYREEENGRGNFPPRFSGLQFPNYSSELNVNALELDDSALYLCASSLRGRRQETQYFGPGTRLLVL.

This sequence joins TRBV7-8 and TRBJ2-1; D uncertain. The germline V gene encodes CDR1 SGHVS and CDR2 FQNEAQ. V was clipped by 0 bases and J by 0 bases, with 15 bases between them. This CDR3 region has 18 residues. The CDR3 sequence is CASSLARSLLDSYNEQFF. DNA of the CDR3: TGTGCCAGCAGCTTAGCGCGTAGTCTACTTGACTCCTACAATGAGCAGTTCTTC.

V and J are TRBV19 and TRBJ1-2; D gene uncertain. V was clipped by 0 bases and J by 0 bases, with 17 bases between them. CDR3 length equals 18 residues. Looked up from germline, CDR1 is LNHDA and CDR2 is SQIVND (reference sequence). The CDR3 reads CASSIDLLATTANYGYTF. CDR3 DNA: TGTGCCAGTAGTATAGATCTATTGGCAACTACCGCTAACTATGGCTACACCTTC.

The chain employs TRBV10-2 and TRBJ2-7; D call uncertain. This CDR3 is built from 15 residues. Deletions cut 2 bases from V and 4 bases from J, with 15 bases between. Germline lookup yields CDR1 WSHSY and CDR2 SAAADI. CDR3 region: CASSEDTRFLYEQYF. For the CDR3, the DNA is TGCGCCAGCAGTGAGGACACCAGATTTTTGTACGAGCAGTACTTC.

The chain has TRBV4-3 and TRBJ1-1; D ambiguous. V was trimmed by 0 bases and J by 10 bases, leaving 12 bases between them. Germline assignment: CDR1 LGHNA and CDR2 YSLEER. The CDR3 runs 13 residues. In DNA form, the CDR3 reads TGCGCCAGCAGCCAAGAGGTTTCGAACAGAGCTTTCTTT. Translating gives CASSQEVSNRAFF.

This chain joins TRBV4-3 and TRBJ2-3; 7 nucleotides line up with TRBD2. This CDR3 contains 18 residues. The germline V gene has CDR1 LGHNA and CDR2 YSLEER. Trimming cost V 8 bases and J 3 bases; bases outside gene matches: 20. CDR3 in amino acids: CASRKGPSAGRQTDTQYF. CDR3 sequence (DNA): TGCGCCAGCCGGAAGGGGCCATCAGCGGGGAGACAAACAGATACGCAGTATTTT.

The genes are TRBV9 and TRBJ1-1, with 10 bases that match TRBD1. CDR1 and CDR2 (germline): SGDLS, YYNGEE. Trimming took 2 bases from V and 5 from J; bases not matched to a gene: 6. This CDR3 region has 15 residues. The CDR3 DNA is TGTGCCAGCAGCGTTACAGGGACAGGGGTAACTGAAGCTTTCTTT. Protein sequence: CASSVTGTGVTEAFF. Supplemented by reference TRBV9 and TRBJ1-1, the full variable domain reads DSGVTQTPKHLITATGQRVTLRCSPRSGDLSVYWYQQSLDQGLQFLIQYYNGEERAKGNILERFSAQQFPDLHSELNLSSLELGDSALYFCASSVTGTGVTEAFFGQGTRLTVV.

The chain joins TRBV5-1 to TRBJ2-3, with D tentatively TRBD1 (5 bases). V dropped 1 base and J dropped 3 bases, with 12 bases sitting between them. This CDR3 comprises 15 residues. In germline, CDR1 is SGHRS, CDR2 YFSETQ. In DNA form, the CDR3 reads TGCGCCAGCAGCTTGTATGGGGCCGAGACAGATACGCAGTATTTT. Encoded protein: CASSLYGAETDTQYF.

This chain joins TRBV18 and TRBJ1-5, with D possibly TRBD1 on 5 matching bases. V was trimmed by 5 bases and J by 3 bases, leaving 17 bases between them. The CDR3 is made up of 16 amino acids. CDR1 is KGHSH, CDR2 LQKENI, per germline. CDR3 in amino acids: CASSTQGPVINQPQHF. DNA of the CDR3: TGTGCCAGCTCAACTCAGGGTCCCGTAATCAATCAGCCCCAGCATTTT.

V usage is TRBV4-3 and J usage is TRBJ1-2; D is possibly TRBD1 (6 bases). V was pared by 0 bases and J by 8 bases, with 10 bases between. The CDR3 loop spans 13 amino acids. Germline V gene lookup returns CDR1 LGHNA and CDR2 YSLEER. The CDR3 sequence is CASSQEWGRGYTF. The CDR3 DNA reads TGCGCCAGCAGCCAAGAGTGGGGGCGAGGCTACACCTTC.

V usage is TRBV9 and J usage is TRBJ1-2; D call uncertain. Germline-derived CDR1 and CDR2 are SGDLS and YYNGEE. The CDR3 is made up of 14 amino acids. Trimming left V 0 bases short and J 1 base short, with 7 bases between. The DNA of the CDR3 is TGTGCCAGCAGCGTAGGGGCAGATAACTATGGCTACACCTTC. It specifies CASSVGADNYGYTF.

This chain uses TRBV19 with TRBJ2-7; 9 bases match TRBD2. After removal of 1 base from V and 4 bases from J, the junction contained 5 bases not matched to a gene. The CDR3 sequence is 15 residues long. Germline loops: CDR1 LNHDA, CDR2 SQIVND (reference sequence). The CDR3 DNA is TGTGCCAGTAGTATAGGGCTAGCGGGGAGGTACGAGCAGTACTTC. It is translated as CASSIGLAGRYEQYF. Supplemented by reference TRBV19 and TRBJ2-7, the full variable domain reads DGGITQSPKYLFRKEGQNVTLSCEQNLNHDAMYWYRQDPGQGLRLIYYSQIVNDFQKGDIAEGYSVSREKKESFPLTVTSAQKNPTAFYLCASSIGLAGRYEQYFGPGTRLTVT.

The V gene is TRBV10-3, the J gene TRBJ2-2; possible D gene TRBD2, 5 bases. The germline V gene encodes CDR1 ENHRY and CDR2 SYGVKD. This CDR3 spans 15 amino acids. V lost 3 bases and J 4 bases, leaving 12 bases between the germline ends. CDR3 loop: CAISDRLTSTGELFF. CDR3 bases: TGTGCCATCAGTGACAGACTAACTAGCACCGGGGAGCTGTTTTTT.

The chain recombines TRBV4-2 with TRBJ2-4; TRBD1 is a possible D gene (5 bases). CDR1 is LGHNA and CDR2 is YNFKEQ in the germline V gene. Deletions cut 0 bases from V and 6 bases from J, with 15 bases between. The CDR3 loop spans 16 amino acids. The CDR3 DNA follows: TGTGCCAGCAGCCAAGAGGGGCTAGAACACCCAAACATTCAGTACTTC. This sequence encodes CASSQEGLEHPNIQYF.

The V call is TRBV21-1, the J call TRBJ2-7; the D segment call TRBD2 is taken from the table without a DNA check. TRBV21-1 is a recognized pseudogene. This CDR3 is built from 14 residues. The CDR3 sequence: CASSKENLNYEQYF. Written as DNA, the CDR3 is TGTGCCAGCAGCAAAGAAAATCTAAACTACGAGCAGTACTTC.

This chain joins TRBV7-9 and TRBJ1-1; perhaps TRBD1 as D (6 bases). Trimming took 6 bases from V and 8 from J, leaving 16 bases between them. The length of the CDR3 is 13 residues. Germline assignment: CDR1 SEHNR and CDR2 FQNEAQ (reference sequence). The CDR3 sequence: CASSLDMQGEAFF. The CDR3 coding sequence is TGTGCCAGCAGTTTGGATATGCAGGGGGAAGCTTTCTTT.

The chain uses TRBV5-1 and TRBJ1-4; 8 bases are shared with TRBD1. Germline V gives CDR1 SGHRS, CDR2 YFSETQ. This CDR3 spans 16 amino acids. The V segment lost 1 base and the J segment 0 bases; nucleotides outside the gene matches: 2. The CDR3 loop reads CASSLTDRATNEKLFF. CDR3 sequence (DNA): TGCGCCAGCAGCTTGACGGACAGGGCAACTAATGAAAAACTGTTTTTT.

The rearrangement links TRBV9 to TRBJ1-1; D is unresolved. Deletions cut 0 bases from V and 4 bases from J, with 13 bases between. Per the germline V gene, CDR1 is SGDLS and CDR2 is YYNGEE. This CDR3 spans 15 amino acids. The CDR3 loop reads CASSVVLPVGTEAFF. CDR3 nucleotide sequence: TGTGCCAGCAGCGTAGTGTTACCAGTTGGCACTGAAGCTTTCTTT.

This sequence joins TRBV5-1 and TRBJ2-5; 10 bases fit TRBD2. Trimming took 4 bases from V and 4 from J; bases not matched to a gene: 13. CDR3 length: 17 residues. Germline-derived CDR1 and CDR2 are SGHRS and YFSETQ. In nucleotides, the CDR3 is TGCGCCAGCAGCGCTCTAGCGGGGGAGATAGGCGGAGAGACCCAGTACTTC. Translated: CASSALAGEIGGETQYF.

The V and J genes are TRBV7-7 and TRBJ2-2, with 8 bases that match TRBD2. The CDR3 is made up of 18 amino acids. The germline gives CDR1 SSHAT, CDR2 FNYEAQ (reference sequence). The V segment lost 1 base and the J segment 6 bases; nucleotides outside the gene matches: 13. The DNA for the CDR3 is TGTGCCAGCAGCTTAGAACTAGCGGACCGGAGGAGCGCCGGGGAGCTGTTTTTT. It codes for CASSLELADRRSAGELFF.